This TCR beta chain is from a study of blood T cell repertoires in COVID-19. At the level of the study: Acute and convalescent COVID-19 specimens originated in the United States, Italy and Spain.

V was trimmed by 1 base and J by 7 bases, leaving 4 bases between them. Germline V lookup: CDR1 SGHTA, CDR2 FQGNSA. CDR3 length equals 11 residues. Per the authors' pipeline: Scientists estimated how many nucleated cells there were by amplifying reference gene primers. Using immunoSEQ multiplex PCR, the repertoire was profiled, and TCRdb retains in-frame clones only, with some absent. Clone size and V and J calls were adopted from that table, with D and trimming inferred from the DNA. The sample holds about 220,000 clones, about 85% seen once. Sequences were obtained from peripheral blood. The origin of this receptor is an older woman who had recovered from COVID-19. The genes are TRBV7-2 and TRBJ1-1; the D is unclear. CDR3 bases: TGTGCCAGCAGCTTAGTAGATGAAGCTTTCTTT. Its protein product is CASSLVDEAFF.